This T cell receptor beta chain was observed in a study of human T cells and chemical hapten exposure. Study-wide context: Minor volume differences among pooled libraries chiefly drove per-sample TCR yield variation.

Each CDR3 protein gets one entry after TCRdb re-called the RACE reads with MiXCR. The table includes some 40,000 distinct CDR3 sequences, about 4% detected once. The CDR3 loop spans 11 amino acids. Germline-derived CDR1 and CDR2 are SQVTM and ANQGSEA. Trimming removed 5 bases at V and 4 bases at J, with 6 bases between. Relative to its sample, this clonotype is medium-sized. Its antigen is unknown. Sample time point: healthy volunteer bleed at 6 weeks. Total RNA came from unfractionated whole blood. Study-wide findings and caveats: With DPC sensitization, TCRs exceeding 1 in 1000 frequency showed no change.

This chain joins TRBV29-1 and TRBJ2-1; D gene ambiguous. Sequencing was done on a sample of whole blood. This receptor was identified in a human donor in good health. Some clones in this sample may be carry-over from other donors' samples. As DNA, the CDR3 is TGCAGCGTTTCGGAATACAATGAGCAGTTCTTC. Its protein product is CSVSEYNEQFF.